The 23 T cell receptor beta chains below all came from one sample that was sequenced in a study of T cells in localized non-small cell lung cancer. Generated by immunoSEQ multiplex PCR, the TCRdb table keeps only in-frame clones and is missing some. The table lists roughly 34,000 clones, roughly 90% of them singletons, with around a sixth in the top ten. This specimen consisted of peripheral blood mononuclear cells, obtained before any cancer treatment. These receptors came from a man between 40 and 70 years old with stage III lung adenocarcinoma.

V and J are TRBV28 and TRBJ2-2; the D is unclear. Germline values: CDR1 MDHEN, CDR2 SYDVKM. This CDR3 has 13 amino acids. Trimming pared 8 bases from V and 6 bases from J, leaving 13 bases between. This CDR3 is CASYRTTSGELFF. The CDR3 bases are TGTGCCAGCTACCGCACCACGTCCGGGGAGCTGTTTTTT.

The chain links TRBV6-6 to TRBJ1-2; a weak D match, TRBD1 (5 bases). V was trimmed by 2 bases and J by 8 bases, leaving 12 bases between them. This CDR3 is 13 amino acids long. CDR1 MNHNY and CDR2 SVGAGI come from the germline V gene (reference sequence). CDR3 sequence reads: CASSYPRGEGYTF. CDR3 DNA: TGTGCCAGCAGTTACCCGAGGGGTGAGGGCTACACCTTC.

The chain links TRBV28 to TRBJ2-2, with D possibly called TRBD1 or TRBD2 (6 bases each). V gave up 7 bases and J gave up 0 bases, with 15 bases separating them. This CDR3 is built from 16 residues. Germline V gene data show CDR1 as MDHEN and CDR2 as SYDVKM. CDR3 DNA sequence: TGTGCCAGCACCGTAGGGGGGAGCACGAACACCGGGGAGCTGTTTTTT. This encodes CASTVGGSTNTGELFF. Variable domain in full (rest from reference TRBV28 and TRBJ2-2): DVKVTQSSRYLVKRTGEKVFLECVQDMDHENMFWYRQDPGLGLRLIYFSYDVKMKEKGDIPEGYSVSREKKERFSLILESASTNQTSMYLCASTVGGSTNTGELFFGEGSRLTVL.

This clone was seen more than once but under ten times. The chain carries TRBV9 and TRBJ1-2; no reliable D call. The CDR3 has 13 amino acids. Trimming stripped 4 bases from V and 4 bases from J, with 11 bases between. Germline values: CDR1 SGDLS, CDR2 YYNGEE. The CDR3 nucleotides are TGTGCCAGCAGCCCTCGGACGACCTATGGCTACACCTTC. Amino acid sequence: CASSPRTTYGYTF.

Here the CDR3 DNA reads TGTGCCAGCAGGTCCGACAGGGGGCCATACGAGCAGTACTTC. Translating gives CASRSDRGPYEQYF. V gene TRBV11-3 combines with J gene TRBJ2-7; TRBD1 agrees at 10 bases. The germline gives CDR1 SGHNT, CDR2 YENEEA. The CDR3 contains 14 residues. The V and J ends lost 6 bases and 4 bases, in that order; junction bases with no gene match: 6.

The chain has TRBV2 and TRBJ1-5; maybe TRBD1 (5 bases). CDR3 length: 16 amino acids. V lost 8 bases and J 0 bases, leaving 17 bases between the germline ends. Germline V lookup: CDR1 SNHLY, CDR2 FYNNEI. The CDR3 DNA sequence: TGTGCCAGCGATAGAGTAGGGGCCCATAGCAATCAGCCCCAGCATTTT. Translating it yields CASDRVGAHSNQPQHF.

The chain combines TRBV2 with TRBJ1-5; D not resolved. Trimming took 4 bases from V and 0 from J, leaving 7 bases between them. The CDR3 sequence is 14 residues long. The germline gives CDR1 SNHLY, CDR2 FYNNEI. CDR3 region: CASSVAVSNQPQHF. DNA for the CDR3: TGTGCCAGCAGTGTAGCAGTTAGCAATCAGCCCCAGCATTTT.

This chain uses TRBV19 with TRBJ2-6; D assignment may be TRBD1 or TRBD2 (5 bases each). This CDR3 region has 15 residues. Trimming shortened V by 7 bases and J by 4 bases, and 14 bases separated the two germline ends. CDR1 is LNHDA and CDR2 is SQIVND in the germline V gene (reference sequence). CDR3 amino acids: CASTGPGTGANVLTF. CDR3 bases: TGTGCCAGTACCGGACCTGGGACCGGGGCCAACGTCCTGACTTTC.

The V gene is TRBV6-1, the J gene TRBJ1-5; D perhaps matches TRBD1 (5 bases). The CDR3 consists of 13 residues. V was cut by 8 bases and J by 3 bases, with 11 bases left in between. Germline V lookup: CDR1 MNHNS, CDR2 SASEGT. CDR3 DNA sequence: TGTGCCAGCGCCGGGACCTCCAATCAGCCCCAGCATTTT. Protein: CASAGTSNQPQHF.

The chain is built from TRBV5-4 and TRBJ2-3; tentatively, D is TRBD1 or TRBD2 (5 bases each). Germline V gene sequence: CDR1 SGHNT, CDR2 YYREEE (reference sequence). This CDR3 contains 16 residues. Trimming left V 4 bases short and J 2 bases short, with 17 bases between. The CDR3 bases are TGTGCCAGCAGCCCGGGACCTGAGGGGAACACAGATACGCAGTATTTT. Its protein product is CASSPGPEGNTDTQYF.

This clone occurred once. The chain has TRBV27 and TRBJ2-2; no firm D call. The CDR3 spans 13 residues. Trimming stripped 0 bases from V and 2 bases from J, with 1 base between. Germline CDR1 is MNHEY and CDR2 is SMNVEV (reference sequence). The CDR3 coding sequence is TGTGCCAGCAGTTTATCAAACACCGGGGAGCTGTTTTTT. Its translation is CASSLSNTGELFF.

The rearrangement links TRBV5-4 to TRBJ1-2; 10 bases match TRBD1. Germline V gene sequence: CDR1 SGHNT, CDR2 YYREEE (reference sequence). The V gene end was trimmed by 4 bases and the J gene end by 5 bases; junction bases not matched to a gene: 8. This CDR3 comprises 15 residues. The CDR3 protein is CASSPGQGDLYGYTF. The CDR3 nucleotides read TGTGCCAGCAGCCCTGGACAGGGGGACCTTTATGGCTACACCTTC.

In DNA form, the CDR3 reads TGTGCCAGCAGTTACTCCGCGGGGGGCAATTCACCCCTCCACTTT. Protein: CASSYSAGGNSPLHF. J is TRBJ1-6 and V is TRBV6-5; possible D gene TRBD1, 6 bases. Per the germline V gene, CDR1 is MNHEY and CDR2 is SVGAGI. The V and J ends lost 0 bases and 7 bases respectively, with 10 bases between them. This CDR3 is 15 amino acids long.

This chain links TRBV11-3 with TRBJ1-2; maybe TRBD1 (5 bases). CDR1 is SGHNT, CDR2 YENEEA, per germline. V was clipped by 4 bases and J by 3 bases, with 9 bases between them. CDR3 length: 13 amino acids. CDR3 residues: CASSWQGDYGYTF. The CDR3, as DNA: TGTGCCAGCAGCTGGCAGGGTGACTATGGCTACACCTTC.

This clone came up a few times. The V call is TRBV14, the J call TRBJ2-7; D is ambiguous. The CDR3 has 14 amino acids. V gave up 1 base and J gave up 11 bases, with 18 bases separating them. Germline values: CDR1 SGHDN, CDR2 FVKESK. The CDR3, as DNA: TGTGCCAGCAGCCAAGGGGTCAAGGGTCTACGGGAGTACTTC. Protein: CASSQGVKGLREYF. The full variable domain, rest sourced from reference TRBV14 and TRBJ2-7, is EAGVTQFPSHSVIEKGQTVTLRCDPISGHDNLYWYRRVMGKEIKFLLHFVKESKQDESGMPNNRFLAERTGGTYSTLKVQPAELEDSGVYFCASSQGVKGLREYFGPGTRLTVT.

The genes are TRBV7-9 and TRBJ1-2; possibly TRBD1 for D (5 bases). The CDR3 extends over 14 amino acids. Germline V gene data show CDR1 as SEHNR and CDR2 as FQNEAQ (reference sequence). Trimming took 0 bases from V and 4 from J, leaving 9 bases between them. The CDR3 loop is CASSLAGTAYGYTF. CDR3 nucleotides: TGTGCCAGCAGCTTAGCGGGGACCGCCTATGGCTACACCTTC.

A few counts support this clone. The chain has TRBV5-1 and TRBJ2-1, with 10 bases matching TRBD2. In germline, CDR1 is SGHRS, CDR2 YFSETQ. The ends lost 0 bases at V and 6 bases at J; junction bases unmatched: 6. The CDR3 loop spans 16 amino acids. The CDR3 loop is CASSLGLLAGANEQFF. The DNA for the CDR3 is TGCGCCAGCAGCTTGGGATTGCTAGCGGGAGCCAATGAGCAGTTCTTC.

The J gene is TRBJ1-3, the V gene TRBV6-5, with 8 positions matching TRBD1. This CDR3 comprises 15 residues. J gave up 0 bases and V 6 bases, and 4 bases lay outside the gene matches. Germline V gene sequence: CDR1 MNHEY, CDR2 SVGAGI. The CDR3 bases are TGTGCCAGCAGCCACGACAGGGGCTCTGGAAACACCATATATTTT. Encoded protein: CASSHDRGSGNTIYF.

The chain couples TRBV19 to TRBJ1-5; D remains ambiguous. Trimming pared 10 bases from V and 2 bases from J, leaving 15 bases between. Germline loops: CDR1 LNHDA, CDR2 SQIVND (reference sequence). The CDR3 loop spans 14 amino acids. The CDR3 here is CATFAAGGNQPQHF. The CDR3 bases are TGTGCCACATTCGCGGCAGGAGGCAATCAGCCCCAGCATTTT.

The CDR3 coding sequence is TGCAGTGGCCTGGCTGGGGAGACCCAGTACTTC. It encodes CSGLAGETQYF. This chain connects TRBV20-1 to TRBJ2-5; no clear D. Germline V gene sequence: CDR1 DFQATT, CDR2 SNEGSKA (reference sequence). This CDR3 is built from 11 residues. Trimming took off 7 bases at V and 5 bases at J, with 11 bases between the two ends.

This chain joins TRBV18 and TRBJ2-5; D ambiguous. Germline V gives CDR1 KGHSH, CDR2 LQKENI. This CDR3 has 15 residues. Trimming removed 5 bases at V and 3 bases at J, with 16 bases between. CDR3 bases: TGTGCCAGCTCATCTGGGCTGGGAAGGGAAGAGACCCAGTACTTC. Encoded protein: CASSSGLGREETQYF.

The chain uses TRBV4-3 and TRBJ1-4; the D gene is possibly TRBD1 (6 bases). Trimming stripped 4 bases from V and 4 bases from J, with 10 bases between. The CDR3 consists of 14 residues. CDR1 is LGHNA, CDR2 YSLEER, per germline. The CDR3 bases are TGCGCCAGCAGCCCGGACAGTTATAATGAAAAACTGTTTTTT. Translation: CASSPDSYNEKLFF.

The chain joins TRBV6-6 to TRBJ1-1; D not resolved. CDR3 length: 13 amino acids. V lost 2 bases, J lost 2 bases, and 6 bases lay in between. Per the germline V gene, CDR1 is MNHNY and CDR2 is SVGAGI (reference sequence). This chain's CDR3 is CASSYGKNTEAFF. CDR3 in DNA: TGTGCCAGCAGTTACGGTAAAAACACTGAAGCTTTCTTT.